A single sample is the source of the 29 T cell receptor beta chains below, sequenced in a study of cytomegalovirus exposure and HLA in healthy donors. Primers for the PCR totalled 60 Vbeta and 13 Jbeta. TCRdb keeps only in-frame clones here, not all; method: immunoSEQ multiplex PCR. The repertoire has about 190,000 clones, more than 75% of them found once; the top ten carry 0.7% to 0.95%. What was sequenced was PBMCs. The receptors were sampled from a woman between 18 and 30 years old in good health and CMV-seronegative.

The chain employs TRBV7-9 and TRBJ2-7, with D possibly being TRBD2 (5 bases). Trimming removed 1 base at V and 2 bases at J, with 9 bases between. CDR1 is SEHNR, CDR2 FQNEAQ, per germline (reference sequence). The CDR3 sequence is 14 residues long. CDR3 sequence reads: CASSLDARAYEQYF. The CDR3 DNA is TGTGCCAGCAGCTTAGATGCGAGGGCCTACGAGCAGTACTTC.

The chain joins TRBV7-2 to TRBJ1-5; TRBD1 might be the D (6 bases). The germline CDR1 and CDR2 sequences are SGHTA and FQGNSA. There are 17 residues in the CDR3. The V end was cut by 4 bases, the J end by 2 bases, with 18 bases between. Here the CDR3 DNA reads TGTGCCAGCAGCTCGCCCGCACAGGGAACCGGCAATCAGCCCCAGCATTTT. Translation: CASSSPAQGTGNQPQHF.

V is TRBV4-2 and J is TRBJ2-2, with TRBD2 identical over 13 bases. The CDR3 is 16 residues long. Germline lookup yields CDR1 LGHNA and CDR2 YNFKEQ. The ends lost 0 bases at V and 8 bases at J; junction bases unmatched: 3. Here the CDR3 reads CASSQEGGLAGGELFF. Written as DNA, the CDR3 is TGTGCCAGCAGCCAAGAGGGGGGACTAGCGGGAGGGGAGCTGTTTTTT.

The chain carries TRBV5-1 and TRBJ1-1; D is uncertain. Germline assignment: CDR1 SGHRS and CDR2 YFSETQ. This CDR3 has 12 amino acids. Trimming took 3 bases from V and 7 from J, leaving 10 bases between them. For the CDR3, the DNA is TGCGCCAGCAGCTACAGCCAGAATGAAGCTTTCTTT. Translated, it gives CASSYSQNEAFF.

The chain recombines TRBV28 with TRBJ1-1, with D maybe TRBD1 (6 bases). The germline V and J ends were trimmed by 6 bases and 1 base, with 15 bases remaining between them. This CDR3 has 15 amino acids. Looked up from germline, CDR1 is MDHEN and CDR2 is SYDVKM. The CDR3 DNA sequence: TGTGCCAGCAGGACCGCCGGGACAACGAACACTGAAGCTTTCTTT. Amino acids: CASRTAGTTNTEAFF.

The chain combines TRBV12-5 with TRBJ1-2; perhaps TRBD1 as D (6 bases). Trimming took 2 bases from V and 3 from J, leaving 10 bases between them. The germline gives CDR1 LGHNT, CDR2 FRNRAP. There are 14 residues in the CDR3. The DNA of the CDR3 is TGTGCTAGTGGTTTGCGGGAGGGGGACTATGGCTACACCTTC. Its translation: CASGLREGDYGYTF.

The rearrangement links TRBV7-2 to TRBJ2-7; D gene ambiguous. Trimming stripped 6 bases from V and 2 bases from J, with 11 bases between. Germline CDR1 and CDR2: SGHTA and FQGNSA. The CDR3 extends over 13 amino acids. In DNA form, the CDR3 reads TGTGCCAGCAGTACGTCAGCGACCTACGAGCAGTACTTC. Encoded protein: CASSTSATYEQYF.

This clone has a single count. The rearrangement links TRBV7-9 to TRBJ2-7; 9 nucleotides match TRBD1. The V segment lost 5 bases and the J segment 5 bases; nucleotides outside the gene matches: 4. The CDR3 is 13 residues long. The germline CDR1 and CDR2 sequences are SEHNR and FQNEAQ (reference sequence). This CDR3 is CASSGRDRDEQYF. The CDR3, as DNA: TGTGCCAGCAGCGGCCGGGACAGGGACGAGCAGTACTTC.

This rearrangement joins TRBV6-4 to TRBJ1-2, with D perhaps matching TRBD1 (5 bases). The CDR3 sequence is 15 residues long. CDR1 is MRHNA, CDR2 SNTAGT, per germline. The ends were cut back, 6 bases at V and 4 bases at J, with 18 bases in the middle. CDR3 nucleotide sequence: TGTGCCAGCAGCCCTGACAGCATTTCTAGCTATGGCTACACCTTC. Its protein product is CASSPDSISSYGYTF.

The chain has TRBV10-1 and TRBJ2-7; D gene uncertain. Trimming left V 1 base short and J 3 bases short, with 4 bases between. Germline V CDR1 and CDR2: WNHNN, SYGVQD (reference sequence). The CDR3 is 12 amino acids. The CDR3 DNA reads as TGCGCCAGCAGTGAGTTTAGCTACGAGCAGTACTTC. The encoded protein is CASSEFSYEQYF.

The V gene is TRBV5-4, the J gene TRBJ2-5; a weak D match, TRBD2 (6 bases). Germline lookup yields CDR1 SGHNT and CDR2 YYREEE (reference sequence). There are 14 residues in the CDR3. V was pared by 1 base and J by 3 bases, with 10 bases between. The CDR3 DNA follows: TGTGCCAGCAGCTTGACTAGCAGAGAAGAGACCCAGTACTTC. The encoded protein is CASSLTSREETQYF.

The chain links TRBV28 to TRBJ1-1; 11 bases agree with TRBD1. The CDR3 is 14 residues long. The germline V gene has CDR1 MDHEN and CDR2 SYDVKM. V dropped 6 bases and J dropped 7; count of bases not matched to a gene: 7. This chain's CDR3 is CASRAPGQGDEAFF. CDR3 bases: TGTGCCAGCAGGGCCCCGGGACAGGGGGATGAAGCTTTCTTT. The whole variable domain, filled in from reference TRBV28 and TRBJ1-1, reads DVKVTQSSRYLVKRTGEKVFLECVQDMDHENMFWYRQDPGLGLRLIYFSYDVKMKEKGDIPEGYSVSREKKERFSLILESASTNQTSMYLCASRAPGQGDEAFFGQGTRLTVV.

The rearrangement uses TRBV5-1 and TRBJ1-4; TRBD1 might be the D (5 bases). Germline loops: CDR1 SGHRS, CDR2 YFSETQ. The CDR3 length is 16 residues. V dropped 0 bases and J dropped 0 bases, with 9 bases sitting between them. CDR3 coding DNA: TGCGCCAGCAGCTTGGTATTCAGGGCAACTAATGAAAAACTGTTTTTT. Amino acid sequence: CASSLVFRATNEKLFF.

CDR3 sequence reads: CASSVEGGAYDTQYF. Written as DNA, the CDR3 is TGTGCCAGCAGCGTCGAGGGGGGGGCCTATGATACGCAGTATTTT. This rearrangement joins TRBV9 to TRBJ2-3, with D possibly being TRBD2 (7 bases). The CDR3 runs 15 residues. V shed 2 bases and J shed 6 bases, with 16 bases lying between them. Per germline, CDR1 SGDLS and CDR2 YYNGEE.

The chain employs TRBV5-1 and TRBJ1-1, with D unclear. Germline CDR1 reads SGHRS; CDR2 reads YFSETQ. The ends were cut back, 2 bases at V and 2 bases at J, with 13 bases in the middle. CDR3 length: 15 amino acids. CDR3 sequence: CASSLGTYRNTEAFF. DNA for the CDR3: TGCGCCAGCAGCTTAGGTACCTACAGAAACACTGAAGCTTTCTTT.

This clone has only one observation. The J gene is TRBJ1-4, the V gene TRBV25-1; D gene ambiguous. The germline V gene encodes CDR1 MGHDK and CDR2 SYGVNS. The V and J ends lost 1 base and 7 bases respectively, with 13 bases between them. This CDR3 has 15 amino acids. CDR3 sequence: CASSESGKASEKLFF. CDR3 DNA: TGTGCCAGCAGTGAATCGGGAAAAGCAAGTGAAAAACTGTTTTTT.

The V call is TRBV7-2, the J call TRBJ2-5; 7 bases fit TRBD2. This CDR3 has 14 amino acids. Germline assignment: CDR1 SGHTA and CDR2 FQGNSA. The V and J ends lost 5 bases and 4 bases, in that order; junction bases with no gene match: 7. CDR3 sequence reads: CASSDSGLRETQYF. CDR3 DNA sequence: TGTGCCAGCAGCGACTCGGGACTACGAGAGACCCAGTACTTC.

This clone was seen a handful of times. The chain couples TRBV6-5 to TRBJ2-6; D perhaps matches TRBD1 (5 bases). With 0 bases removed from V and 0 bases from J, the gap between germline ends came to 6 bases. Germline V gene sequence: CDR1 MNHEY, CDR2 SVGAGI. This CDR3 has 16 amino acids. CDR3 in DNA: TGTGCCAGCAGTTACTCTACAGGCTCTGGGGCCAACGTCCTGACTTTC. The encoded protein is CASSYSTGSGANVLTF.

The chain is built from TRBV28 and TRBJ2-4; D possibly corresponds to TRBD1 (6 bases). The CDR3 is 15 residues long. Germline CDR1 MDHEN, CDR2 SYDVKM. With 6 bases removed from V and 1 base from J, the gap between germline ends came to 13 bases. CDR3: CASRPYRAAKNIQYF. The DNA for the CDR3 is TGTGCCAGCAGACCTTACAGGGCGGCCAAAAACATTCAGTACTTC.

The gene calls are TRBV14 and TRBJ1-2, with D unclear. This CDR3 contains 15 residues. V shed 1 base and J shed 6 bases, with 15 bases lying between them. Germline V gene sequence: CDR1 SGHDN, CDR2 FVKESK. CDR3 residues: CASSQVRIIDNGYTF. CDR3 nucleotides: TGTGCCAGCAGCCAAGTACGAATAATAGACAATGGCTACACCTTC.

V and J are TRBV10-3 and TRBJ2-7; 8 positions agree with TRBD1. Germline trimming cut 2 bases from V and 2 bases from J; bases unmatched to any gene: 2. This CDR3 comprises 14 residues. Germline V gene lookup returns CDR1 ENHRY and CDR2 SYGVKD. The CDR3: CAISEGGQAYEQYF. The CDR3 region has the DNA TGTGCCATCAGTGAGGGGGGACAGGCCTACGAGCAGTACTTC.

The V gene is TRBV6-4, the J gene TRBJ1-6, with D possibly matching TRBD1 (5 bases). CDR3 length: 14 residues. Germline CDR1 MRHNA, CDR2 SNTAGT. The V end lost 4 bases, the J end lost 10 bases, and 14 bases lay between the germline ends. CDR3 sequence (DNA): TGTGCCAGCAGTGTCACGGGGGTCGGATCACCCCTCCACTTT. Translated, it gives CASSVTGVGSPLHF.

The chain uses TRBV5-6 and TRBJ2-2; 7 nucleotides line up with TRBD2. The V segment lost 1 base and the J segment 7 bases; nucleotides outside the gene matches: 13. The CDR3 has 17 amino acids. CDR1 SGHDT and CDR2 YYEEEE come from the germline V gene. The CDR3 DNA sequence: TGTGCCAGCAGCTTGTTTCGCGGGAGTTTCGAGAGCGGGGAGCTGTTTTTT. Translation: CASSLFRGSFESGELFF.

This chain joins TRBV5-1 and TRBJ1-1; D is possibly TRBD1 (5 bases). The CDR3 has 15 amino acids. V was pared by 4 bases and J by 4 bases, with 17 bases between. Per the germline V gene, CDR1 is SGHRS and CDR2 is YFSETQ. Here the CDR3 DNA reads TGCGCCAGCAGCCCGGCAAGCAGTAGGGGCACTGAAGCTTTCTTT. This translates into CASSPASSRGTEAFF.

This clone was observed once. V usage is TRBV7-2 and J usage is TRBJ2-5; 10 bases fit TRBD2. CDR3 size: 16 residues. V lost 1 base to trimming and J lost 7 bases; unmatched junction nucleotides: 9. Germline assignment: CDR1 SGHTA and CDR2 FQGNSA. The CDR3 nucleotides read TGTGCCAGCAGCTTAGAAGGGGCTAGCGGGAGCCCGACCCAGTACTTC. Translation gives CASSLEGASGSPTQYF.

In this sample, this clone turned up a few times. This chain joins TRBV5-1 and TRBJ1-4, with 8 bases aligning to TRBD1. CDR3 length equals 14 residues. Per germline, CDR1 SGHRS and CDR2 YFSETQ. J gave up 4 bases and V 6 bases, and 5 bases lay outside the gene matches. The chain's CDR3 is CASTLTGVNEKLFF. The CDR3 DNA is TGCGCCAGCACCCTGACAGGGGTTAATGAAAAACTGTTTTTT. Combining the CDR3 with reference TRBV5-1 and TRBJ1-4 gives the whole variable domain KAGVTQTPRYLIKTRGQQVTLSCSPISGHRSVSWYQQTPGQGLQFLFEYFSETQRNKGNFPGRFSGRQFSNSRSEMNVSTLELGDSALYLCASTLTGVNEKLFFGSGTQLSVL.

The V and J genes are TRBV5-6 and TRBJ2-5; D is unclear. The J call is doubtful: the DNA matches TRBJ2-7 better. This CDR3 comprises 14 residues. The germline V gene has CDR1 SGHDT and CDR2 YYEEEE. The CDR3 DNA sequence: TGTGCCAGCAGCTTCACTGACAAGGCAGTCGAGCAGTACTTC. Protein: CASSFTDKAVEQYF.

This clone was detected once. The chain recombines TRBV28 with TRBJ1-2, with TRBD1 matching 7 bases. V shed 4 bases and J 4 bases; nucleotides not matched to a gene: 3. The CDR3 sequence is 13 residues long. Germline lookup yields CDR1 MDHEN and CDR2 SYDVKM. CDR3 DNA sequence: TGTGCCAGCAGTTCCAGGGGGTCCTATGGCTACACCTTC. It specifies CASSSRGSYGYTF.

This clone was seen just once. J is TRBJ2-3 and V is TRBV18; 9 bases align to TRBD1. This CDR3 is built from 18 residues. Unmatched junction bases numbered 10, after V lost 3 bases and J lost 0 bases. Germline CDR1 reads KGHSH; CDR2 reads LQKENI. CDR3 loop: CASSPIGTGRSSTDTQYF. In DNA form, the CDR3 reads TGTGCCAGCTCACCCATAGGGACAGGGCGCTCTAGCACAGATACGCAGTATTTT. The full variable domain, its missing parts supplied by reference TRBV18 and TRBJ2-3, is NAGVMQNPRHLVRRRGQEARLRCSPMKGHSHVYWYRQLPEEGLKFMVYLQKENIIDESGMPKERFSAEFPKEGPSILRIQQVVRGDSAAYFCASSPIGTGRSSTDTQYFGPGTRLTVL.